This T cell receptor (beta chain) was recovered during a study of control samples from healthy donors and cancer patients. The method was immunoSEQ multiplex PCR; TCRdb's version includes in-frame clones alone and lacks a portion of them. Its table records about 190,000 clones. The ends lost 4 bases at V and 2 bases at J; junction bases unmatched: 5. This CDR3 is 15 amino acids long. Germline CDR1 and CDR2: SGHRS and YFSETQ. The chain links TRBV5-1 to TRBJ1-5; 8 bases are shared with TRBD1. The source is a woman younger than 45 in good health. Sequencing was performed on blood. The CDR3 DNA reads TGCGCCAGCAGCCCGACAGGGGTTGGCAATCAGCCCCAGCATTTT. Its protein product is CASSPTGVGNQPQHF.